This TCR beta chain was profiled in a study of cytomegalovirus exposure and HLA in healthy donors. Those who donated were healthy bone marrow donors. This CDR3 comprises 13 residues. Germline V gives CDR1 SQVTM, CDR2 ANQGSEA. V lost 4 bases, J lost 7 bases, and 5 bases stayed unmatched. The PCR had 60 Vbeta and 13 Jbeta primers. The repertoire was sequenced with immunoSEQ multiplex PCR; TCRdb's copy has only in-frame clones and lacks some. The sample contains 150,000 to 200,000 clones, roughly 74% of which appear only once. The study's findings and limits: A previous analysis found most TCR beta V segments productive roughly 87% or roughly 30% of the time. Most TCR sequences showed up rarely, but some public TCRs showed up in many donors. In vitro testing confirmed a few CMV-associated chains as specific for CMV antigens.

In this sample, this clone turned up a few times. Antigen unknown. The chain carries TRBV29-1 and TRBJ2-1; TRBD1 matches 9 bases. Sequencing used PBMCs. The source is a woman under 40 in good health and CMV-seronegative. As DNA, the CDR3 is TGCAGCGTTGCAACAGGGGGCACGAATGAGCAGTTCTTC. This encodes CSVATGGTNEQFF.